This passage covers 29 T cell receptor beta chains from one sample sequenced in a study of blood T cell repertoires in COVID-19. TCRdb's copy holds only in-frame clones and misses some; the assay was immunoSEQ multiplex PCR. The table has 45,000 to 55,000 clones, about 71% seen once. The specimen was peripheral blood. Every receptor here comes from a woman in her seventies with acute or convalescent COVID-19.

This chain joins TRBV11-2 and TRBJ2-5, with TRBD2 matching over 11 bases. Germline V gene lookup returns CDR1 SGHAT and CDR2 FQNNGV. There are 15 residues in the CDR3. The V segment lost 6 bases and the J segment 1 base; nucleotides outside the gene matches: 4. Here the CDR3 reads CASSTLAGAQETQYF. The CDR3 region has the DNA TGTGCCAGCAGTACACTAGCGGGGGCCCAAGAGACCCAGTACTTC. Together with reference TRBV11-2 and TRBJ2-5, the CDR3 gives the full variable domain: EAGVAQSPRYKIIEKRQSVAFWCNPISGHATLYWYQQILGQGPKLLIQFQNNGVVDDSQLPKDRFSAERLKGVDSTLKIQPAKLEDSAVYLCASSTLAGAQETQYFGPGTRLLVL.

This clone was counted many times. The V and J genes are TRBV28 and TRBJ1-3, with unresolved D. CDR1 is MDHEN, CDR2 SYDVKM, per germline. V shed 10 bases and J shed 4 bases, with 17 bases lying between them. The CDR3 consists of 14 residues. CDR3 DNA: TGTGCCACGTCACAGTCGATGGAAGGAAACACCATATATTTT. Translating gives CATSQSMEGNTIYF.

This chain uses TRBV18 with TRBJ1-2; D is perhaps TRBD1 (5 bases). There are 13 residues in the CDR3. The V gene's germline CDR1 is KGHSH and CDR2 LQKENI. The V end lost 0 bases, the J end lost 7 bases, and 9 bases lay between the germline ends. This CDR3 reads CASSPPGEAGYTF. The CDR3 region has the DNA TGTGCCAGCTCACCACCGGGGGAGGCTGGCTACACCTTC.

The genes are TRBV6-1 and TRBJ2-1, with D perhaps matching TRBD2 (5 bases). Looked up from germline, CDR1 is MNHNS and CDR2 is SASEGT. The ends were cut back, 3 bases at V and 3 bases at J, with 9 bases in the middle. The CDR3 covers 14 residues. In nucleotides, the CDR3 is TGTGCCAGCAGTGATTGGGGAGACTACAATGAGCAGTTCTTC. Amino acid sequence: CASSDWGDYNEQFF.

The chain is built from TRBV5-6 and TRBJ1-2; TRBD1 aligns across 12 bases. Trimming took 0 bases from V and 8 from J; bases not matched to a gene: 5. The CDR3 consists of 15 residues. From germline, CDR1 is SGHDT and CDR2 YYEEEE. The CDR3 sequence is CASSLVGQGARGYTF. The DNA for the CDR3 is TGTGCCAGCAGCTTGGTGGGACAGGGGGCGAGGGGCTACACCTTC. The whole variable domain, remainder taken from reference TRBV5-6 and TRBJ1-2, is DAGVTQSPTHLIKTRGQQVTLRCSPKSGHDTVSWYQQALGQGPQFIFQYYEEEERQRGNFPDRFSGHQFPNYSSELNVNALLLGDSALYLCASSLVGQGARGYTFGSGTRLTVV.

The sample holds many counts of this clone. The chain combines TRBV4-1 with TRBJ1-4, with 9 bases that match TRBD1. In germline, CDR1 is MGHRA, CDR2 YSYEKL. With 0 bases clipped from V and 3 bases from J, the junction kept 5 bases outside the gene matches. The CDR3 extends over 17 amino acids. CDR3: CASSQDGHRGPNEKLFF. The CDR3 DNA reads TGCGCCAGCAGCCAAGATGGCCACAGGGGGCCTAATGAAAAACTGTTTTTT.

The chain joins TRBV16 to TRBJ1-4; D is unclear. The germline CDR1 and CDR2 sequences are KGHSY and FQNENV. The CDR3 loop spans 15 amino acids. Trimming removed 2 bases from V and 0 bases from J, with 7 bases in between. CDR3 DNA sequence: TGTGCCAGCAGCCAACACAGAGCAACTAATGAAAAACTGTTTTTT. Translating gives CASSQHRATNEKLFF.

The chain employs TRBV19 and TRBJ2-5; the match to TRBD2 covers 9 bases. The J segment lost 1 base and the V segment lost 5 bases, leaving 8 bases of the junction unmatched. Per germline, CDR1 LNHDA and CDR2 SQIVND (reference sequence). The CDR3 length is 16 residues. The CDR3 coding sequence is TGTGCCAGTAGTCAAATAGCGGGAGTCCTCCAAGAGACCCAGTACTTC. Encoded protein: CASSQIAGVLQETQYF.

This sequence joins TRBV5-1 and TRBJ2-1, with unresolved D. Germline values: CDR1 SGHRS, CDR2 YFSETQ. The CDR3 extends over 13 amino acids. Trimming removed 1 base from V and 6 bases from J, with 8 bases in between. The CDR3 region is CASSLSTFNEQFF. The CDR3 DNA reads TGCGCCAGCAGCTTGTCTACCTTCAATGAGCAGTTCTTC.

CDR3 coding DNA: TGTGCCAGTAGGAGGATGGGACTTCAGTCGGTCGCAGATACGCAGTATTTT. It translates to CASRRMGLQSVADTQYF. The J gene is TRBJ2-3, the V gene TRBV19; perhaps TRBD2 as D (6 bases). Trimming removed 6 bases at V and 4 bases at J, with 23 bases between. Germline V gives CDR1 LNHDA, CDR2 SQIVND (reference sequence). The length of the CDR3 is 17 residues.

J is TRBJ2-6 and V is TRBV28, with D possibly being TRBD2 (7 bases). The germline V gene has CDR1 MDHEN and CDR2 SYDVKM. This CDR3 is built from 15 residues. Trimming left V 6 bases short and J 4 bases short, with 13 bases between. The DNA of the CDR3 is TGTGCCAGCAGCCTGGGGGGGCCCGGGGCCAACGTCCTGACTTTC. It translates to CASSLGGPGANVLTF.

The chain links TRBV3-1 (or the pseudogene TRBV3-2) to TRBJ2-2, with 9 bases aligning to TRBD1. Germline V lookup: CDR1 LGHDT, CDR2 YNNKEL (reference sequence). The length of the CDR3 is 15 residues. V lost 4 bases, J lost 8 bases, and 8 bases stayed unmatched. The CDR3 nucleotides are TGTGCCAGCAGCCCCCGGGACAGGGTGACGGGGGAGCTGTTTTTT. This translates into CASSPRDRVTGELFF.

V gene TRBV4-1 combines with J gene TRBJ1-2, with a possible D match to TRBD1 (6 bases). Per germline, CDR1 MGHRA and CDR2 YSYEKL. Trimming left V 0 bases short and J 4 bases short, with 15 bases between. This CDR3 region has 16 residues. DNA for the CDR3: TGCGCCAGCAGCCAAGAAAACGGGGGGCAGGGCTATGGCTACACCTTC. Its protein is CASSQENGGQGYGYTF.

The rearrangement links TRBV28 to TRBJ1-1; possibly TRBD1 for D (6 bases). There are 14 residues in the CDR3. Trimming cost V 5 bases and J 4 bases, with 14 bases left between them. Germline loops: CDR1 MDHEN, CDR2 SYDVKM. The CDR3 sequence: CASSRGGESTEAFF. The CDR3, as DNA: TGTGCCAGCAGTCGGGGGGGCGAGAGCACTGAAGCTTTCTTT. The full variable domain, completed using reference TRBV28 and TRBJ1-1, is DVKVTQSSRYLVKRTGEKVFLECVQDMDHENMFWYRQDPGLGLRLIYFSYDVKMKEKGDIPEGYSVSREKKERFSLILESASTNQTSMYLCASSRGGESTEAFFGQGTRLTVV.

In DNA, the CDR3 is TGTGCCAGCTTGGTTTCCCCCCCGGGAAACACTGAAGCTTTCTTT. It yields the protein CASLVSPPGNTEAFF. This rearrangement joins TRBV7-9 to TRBJ1-1, with unresolved D. The CDR3 has 15 residues. V shed 8 bases and J shed 2 bases, with 18 bases lying between them. Per the germline V gene, CDR1 is SEHNR and CDR2 is FQNEAQ (reference sequence).

V usage is TRBV7-8 and J usage is TRBJ2-5; TRBD1 matches at 9 bases. The CDR3 has 17 residues. The junction had 11 bases not matched to a gene; V was cut back by 5 bases and J by 1 base. Germline assignment: CDR1 SGHVS and CDR2 FQNEAQ. The CDR3 is CASSPRPQGAVQETQYF. The CDR3 bases are TGTGCCAGCAGCCCCCGCCCACAGGGGGCAGTCCAAGAGACCCAGTACTTC.

The rearrangement uses TRBV30 and TRBJ2-3, with TRBD2 as a possible D gene (5 bases). The V gene lost 4 bases and the J gene lost 4 bases, with 18 bases spanning the gap. The germline V gene has CDR1 GTSNPN and CDR2 SVGIG (reference sequence). The CDR3 is 15 residues long. The CDR3 is CAWNGQEASSDTQYF. In nucleotides, the CDR3 is TGTGCCTGGAACGGGCAGGAGGCATCATCAGATACGCAGTATTTT.

The rearrangement uses TRBV6-5 and TRBJ1-2; weak D call: TRBD1 (5 bases). Per germline, CDR1 MNHEY and CDR2 SVGAGI. There are 14 residues in the CDR3. V lost 4 bases and J lost 4, with 13 bases in between. CDR3 sequence reads: CASSSSTGGYGYTF. DNA of the CDR3: TGTGCCAGCAGTTCTTCAACCGGGGGCTATGGCTACACCTTC.

This clone showed up just a few times. V usage is TRBV29-1 and J usage is TRBJ2-7; no definite D call. The germline gives CDR1 SQVTM, CDR2 ANQGSEA. V gave up 4 bases and J gave up 0 bases, with 7 bases separating them. The CDR3 totals 12 residues. The CDR3 spells CSVVGSSYEQYF. CDR3 nucleotides: TGCAGCGTTGTTGGTAGCTCCTACGAGCAGTACTTC.

This clone occurred once. The chain is built from TRBV19 and TRBJ1-2; 7 bases line up with TRBD1. The junction had 4 bases not matched to a gene; V was cut back by 6 bases and J by 0 bases. Germline lookup yields CDR1 LNHDA and CDR2 SQIVND (reference sequence). The CDR3 has 14 amino acids. CDR3 DNA: TGTGCCAGTAGGCCGGGACAGACTAACTATGGCTACACCTTC. Amino acid sequence: CASRPGQTNYGYTF.

The chain carries TRBV19 and TRBJ2-3, with 9 bases matching TRBD1. Trimming at V came to 6 bases and at J to 5 bases, leaving 9 bases not matched to a gene. Germline CDR1 reads LNHDA; CDR2 reads SQIVND (reference sequence). This CDR3 is built from 15 residues. The CDR3 sequence is CASSLPGQGKDTQYF. In nucleotides, the CDR3 is TGTGCCAGTAGCCTACCTGGACAGGGGAAAGATACGCAGTATTTT.

V usage is TRBV6-5 and J usage is TRBJ2-7, with 8 bases that match TRBD2. CDR1 and CDR2 (germline): MNHEY, SVGAGI. The V gene end was trimmed by 2 bases and the J gene end by 3 bases; junction bases not matched to a gene: 3. The CDR3 runs to 14 residues. DNA of the CDR3: TGTGCCAGCAGTTACGCCGGGGGGGACTACGAGCAGTACTTC. Its protein product is CASSYAGGDYEQYF.

This sequence joins TRBV14 and TRBJ2-1; TRBD1 aligns across 8 bases. CDR3 length: 19 residues. V shed 3 bases and J 6 bases; nucleotides not matched to a gene: 19. CDR1 and CDR2 (germline): SGHDN, FVKESK. CDR3 DNA: TGTGCCAGCAGCCACCCGACAGGGGTCCAAATGGGACAACGCAATGAGCAGTTCTTC. This sequence encodes CASSHPTGVQMGQRNEQFF.

The chain has TRBV11-2 and TRBJ2-3; TRBD2 matches 9 bases. Trimming at V came to 5 bases and at J to 5 bases, leaving 8 bases not matched to a gene. Germline CDR1 reads SGHAT; CDR2 reads FQNNGV. The CDR3 length is 15 residues. CDR3 loop: CASSPGAGGLDTQYF. The CDR3 DNA is TGTGCCAGCAGCCCCGGGGCGGGAGGGCTAGATACGCAGTATTTT.

There are a few counts of this clone. The CDR3 loop reads CASSLAPATSSYNEQFF. The CDR3, as DNA: TGTGCCAGCAGCTTAGCTCCAGCGACTAGCTCCTACAATGAGCAGTTCTTC. The chain employs TRBV7-9 and TRBJ2-1, with a possible D match to TRBD2 (6 bases). CDR3 size: 17 residues. Between the trimmed V and J ends, which lost 0 bases and 0 bases, there was a span of 12 bases. CDR1 and CDR2 (germline): SEHNR, FQNEAQ (reference sequence).

This clone was seen more than once but under ten times. This chain joins TRBV6-1 and TRBJ2-7; 7 bases are shared with TRBD2. The V and J ends lost 0 bases and 0 bases, in that order; junction bases with no gene match: 2. The CDR3 covers 15 residues. CDR1 and CDR2 (germline): MNHNS, SASEGT. This CDR3 is CASSEAIAGSYEQYF. The CDR3 region has the DNA TGTGCCAGCAGTGAAGCGATAGCGGGCTCCTACGAGCAGTACTTC.

CDR3 nucleotides: TGCGCCAGCAGCTGGCCCGGGGAGCTGTTTTTT. Protein product: CASSWPGELFF. This chain links TRBV5-1 with TRBJ2-2; D remains unclear. The CDR3 consists of 11 residues. V was clipped by 3 bases and J by 6 bases, with 3 bases between them. The germline gives CDR1 SGHRS, CDR2 YFSETQ.

The chain links TRBV29-1 to TRBJ2-1, with D perhaps matching TRBD2 (6 bases). CDR3 length: 14 amino acids. With 6 bases removed from V and 5 bases from J, the gap between germline ends came to 17 bases. Germline V CDR1 and CDR2: SQVTM, ANQGSEA. The CDR3 DNA reads TGCAGCGTGTCCGGGACTGGGTTTAACAATGAGCAGTTCTTC. This gives the protein CSVSGTGFNNEQFF.

The chain uses TRBV7-2 and TRBJ2-5; 7 bases are shared with TRBD2. V was clipped by 5 bases and J by 2 bases; unmatched bases: 5. The CDR3 covers 14 residues. Germline assignment: CDR1 SGHTA and CDR2 FQGNSA. The CDR3 region has the DNA TGTGCCAGCAGCCTCGGGACTACACAAGAGACCCAGTACTTC. Amino acids: CASSLGTTQETQYF.